The clone carrying this T cell receptor (beta chain) has a single count. This clone may be a read error of a much larger clone one base away. There were TCR beta CDR3 regions amplified from RNA transcripts. First-round RT-PCR with HTBI primers amplified the TCR CDR3 region. One entry per CDR3 protein, called by TCRdb with MiXCR from the multiplex PCR reads. The table records hundreds of thousands of distinct CDR3 sequences, over 35% of them present only once. The CDR3 covers 14 residues. The V gene's germline CDR1 is SGHRS and CDR2 YFSETQ. Trimming shortened V by 5 bases and J by 6 bases, and 17 bases separated the two germline ends. These data are taken from a study of T cells in Graves' hyperthyroidism and ophthalmopathy. About the research overall: Sampling of peripheral blood happened at initial diagnosis, prior to any treatment.

Pregnant or lactating patients were excluded, as were those with uncontrolled infection or other autoimmune disease. Diagnosing involved the use of clinical symptoms, serum thyroxine and TRAb, thyroid ultrasound and orbital computed tomography. This sample holds PBMCs from 9.5 to 10 ml fresh peripheral blood. The sequence was obtained from a man aged 18 to 30 with Graves' hyperthyroidism. The chain carries TRBV5-1 and TRBJ1-2; D ambiguous. The sequencing input was blood. This chain's CDR3 is CASRTGGVGDGYTF. The CDR3 coding sequence is TGCGCCAGCAGGACGGGAGGTGTGGGCGATGGCTACACCTTC.